A selection of T cell receptor beta chains follows, all from one sample in a study of CD8 T cells in ankylosing spondylitis. Each CDR3 protein is one row after TCRdb ran MiXCR on the 5' RACE reads. This sample has hundreds of thousands of distinct CDR3 sequences; approximately 26% occur once, and the top ten carry 0.89%. The sequenced sample consisted of blood, either unsorted or a sorted T cell fraction (not recorded which). The receptors originated from a male donor with ankylosing spondylitis. CDR3s include the opening cysteine and the closing phenylalanine or tryptophan. The D gene is left open where the match is weak. Where a row states a size, it is once, few, many or the class of an expanded clone; other rows omit it.

>TRBD1|TRBJ1-6|TRBV5-6|NA
TGTGCCAGCAGCCCCCAGACAGGGGGATATAATTCACCCCTCCACTTT
CASSPQTGGYNSPLHF
>TRBD2|TRBJ2-3|TRBV6-2/TRBV6-3|few
TGTGCCAGCAGCCGGTCTAGCGGGAAAATAGATACGCAGTATTTT
CASSRSSGKIDTQYF
>NA|TRBJ2-5|TRBV24-1|few
TGTGCCACCAGTGCCGGGGGGACAGGCTCTCAAGAGACCCAGTACTTC
CATSAGGTGSQETQYF
>NA|TRBJ2-2|TRBV12-3/TRBV12-4|many
TGTGCCAGCAGTCCCCCTGGTACCGGGGAGCTGTTTTTT
CASSPPGTGELFF
>NA|TRBJ2-1|TRBV11-3|few
TGTGCCAGCAGCTTAGAGGGAACATATGAGCAGTTCTTC
CASSLEGTYEQFF
>NA|TRBJ2-3|TRBV7-2|few
TGTGCCAGCAGCTATATTCAAACGGCAGATACGCAGTATTTT
CASSYIQTADTQYF
>TRBD2|TRBJ2-5|TRBV11-2|few
TGTGCCAGCAGCTTAGGGTTGAAGGGTAGCGGGGGACAAGAGACCCAGTACTTC
CASSLGLKGSGGQETQYF
>TRBD1|TRBJ2-7|TRBV5-8|few
TGTGCCAGCAGCTTTTCATCTATCCGGGACAGGGCCTACGAGCAGTACTTC
CASSFSSIRDRAYEQYF
>TRBD1|TRBJ2-3|TRBV12-3/TRBV12-4|NA
TGTGCCAGCAGTCCCTGGGACAGGGGCACAGATACGCAGTATTTT
CASSPWDRGTDTQYF
>TRBD2|TRBJ2-1|TRBV12-3/TRBV12-4|NA
TGTGCCAGCACTCCCCGGCTAGCGGGAGGGGCTGAGCAGTTCTTC
CASTPRLAGGAEQFF
>TRBD2|TRBJ2-2|TRBV12-3/TRBV12-4|NA
TGTGCCAGCATCCGGCTAGCGGGTCTCTTCGGGGAGCTGTTTTTT
CASIRLAGLFGELFF
>TRBD1|TRBJ1-6|TRBV7-9|NA
TGTGCCAGCAGCCCCCCCGGGACAGGGAGTTCACCCCTCCACTTT
CASSPPGTGSSPLHF
>TRBD2|TRBJ2-1|TRBV27|NA
TGTGCCAGCAGTCCCCGGATAGCGGGAGGCCGGGGAGAGCAGTTCTTC
CASSPRIAGGRGEQFF
>NA|TRBJ1-1|TRBV3-1|few
TGTGCCAGCAGCCAATTCGGGGCTGAAGCTTTCTTT
CASSQFGAEAFF
>NA|TRBJ2-1|TRBV5-1|few
TGCGCCAGCAGCCAGCAACCGGACCCCTCCAAGAGCGAGCAGTTCTTC
CASSQQPDPSKSEQFF
>TRBD2|TRBJ2-2|TRBV5-1|NA
TGCGCCAGCTGTCAGCTAGCGGATTTCAGGGGGGAGCTGTTTTTT
CASCQLADFRGELFF
>TRBD2|TRBJ2-1|TRBV27|NA
TGTGCCAGCACCAGCCCCGGACTAGCGGGAGGATACGAGCAGTTCTTC
CASTSPGLAGGYEQFF
>TRBD2|TRBJ2-2|TRBV20-1|NA
TGCAGTGCTCCTAGCGGGAGGATTACCGGGGAGCTGTTTTTT
CSAPSGRITGELFF
>NA|TRBJ2-1|TRBV24-1|many
TGTGCCACCAGTGACGGGGGTGGTTCGACCTACAATGAGCAGTTCTTC
CATSDGGGSTYNEQFF
>NA|TRBJ2-5|TRBV10-3|once
TGTGCCATCAGTGAGAGGGTCCTGGTAGAAGAGACCCAGTACTTC
CAISERVLVEETQYF
>NA|TRBJ2-7|TRBV29-1|few
TGCAGCGTTGCAGGGGTTCCTGGCGAGCAGTACTTC
CSVAGVPGEQYF
>TRBD1|TRBJ2-2|TRBV11-2|NA
TGTGCCAGCAGCTTAGATCGGACAGGGGGCTTGACCGGGGAGCTGTTTTTT
CASSLDRTGGLTGELFF
>TRBD1|TRBJ1-2|TRBV20-1|NA
TGCAGTGCTAGACGGGACAGGGGCGCGGACTATGGCTACACCTTC
CSARRDRGADYGYTF
>NA|TRBJ2-1|TRBV5-1|NA
TGCGCCAGTCGAGGGAATGGCAATGAGCAGTTCTTC
CASRGNGNEQFF
>NA|TRBJ1-1|TRBV6-1|few
TGTGCCAGCAGTGAAGCGCACGACGGGAACACTGAAGCTTTCTTT
CASSEAHDGNTEAFF
>NA|TRBJ1-1|TRBV7-8|NA
TGTGCCAGCAGCAAAAGCACCGGGTTCGAAGCTTTCTTT
CASSKSTGFEAFF
>NA|TRBJ2-3|TRBV7-2|NA
TGTGCCAGCAGCTTGACGGGGTTAACCACAGATACGCAGTATTTT
CASSLTGLTTDTQYF
>NA|TRBJ2-1|TRBV20-1|few
TGCAGTGCTAGAGATTTTGAGCAGTTCTTC
CSARDFEQFF
>TRBD2|TRBJ2-7|TRBV10-3|NA
TGTGCCATCAGTGCGGGCGGGAGGCCCCCGGACGAGCAGTACTTC
CAISAGGRPPDEQYF
>NA|TRBJ2-6|TRBV20-1|NA
TGCAGTGCTAGTTGGAGCTCTGGGGCCAACGTCCTGACTTTC
CSASWSSGANVLTF
>TRBD2|TRBJ2-3|TRBV20-1|NA
TGCAGTGCTAAAACTAGCGGGAGAGGTTCTGGCACAGATACGCAGTATTTT
CSAKTSGRGSGTDTQYF
>NA|TRBJ2-2|TRBV5-1|few
TGCGCCAGCAGCCCGGAGGTGACAGGGACTCGTGGGGCCGGGGAGCTGTTTTTT
CASSPEVTGTRGAGELFF
>NA|TRBJ1-1|TRBV2|few
TGTGCCAGCAGTGATTGGGACTCCTATATGAACACTGAAGCTTTCTTT
CASSDWDSYMNTEAFF
>TRBD1|TRBJ2-2|TRBV12-3/TRBV12-4|few
TGTGCCAGCAGTTTTTTAGGGACAGGGCTGGGAGCCGGGGAGCTGTTTTTT
CASSFLGTGLGAGELFF
>TRBD1|TRBJ1-1|TRBV18|few
TGTGCCAGCTCACCTCTACAGGGGACTGAAGCTTTCTTT
CASSPLQGTEAFF
>NA|TRBJ2-3|TRBV20-1|NA
TGCAGTGCTAGATTAGTGGAAGATACGCAGTATTTT
CSARLVEDTQYF
>NA|TRBJ2-1|TRBV6-5|NA
TGTGCCAGCAGTTACCTTCCAGCGGGTGGCTACAATGAGCAGTTCTTC
CASSYLPAGGYNEQFF
>TRBD2|TRBJ2-2|TRBV7-2|few
TGTGCCAGCAGCTCCCTAGCGGTCAACACCGGGGAGCTGTTTTTT
CASSSLAVNTGELFF
>TRBD2|TRBJ2-5|TRBV27|few
TGTGCCAGCAGCTCCCTTGGCGGGAGTTGGGAGACCCAGTACTTC
CASSSLGGSWETQYF
>NA|TRBJ1-5|TRBV5-1|NA
TGCGCCAGCAGCGGGGGAGACAGTACCGATCAGCCCCAGCATTTT
CASSGGDSTDQPQHF
>NA|TRBJ2-1|TRBV10-3|NA
TGTGCCATCAGTGAGTGGGCTACGGGTGATGAGCAGTTCTTC
CAISEWATGDEQFF
>TRBD2|TRBJ2-2|TRBV6-5|NA
TGTGCCAGCAGTTCTAGCGGGACTGCCGGGGAGCTGTTTTTT
CASSSSGTAGELFF
>TRBD1|TRBJ1-2|TRBV20-1|NA
TGCAGTGGCGTCGGGACAGGGAGGACCTACTACACCTTC
CSGVGTGRTYYTF
>NA|TRBJ2-3|TRBV12-3/TRBV12-4|few
TGTGCCAGCAGTTTTTGGGATACGCAGTATTTT
CASSFWDTQYF
>NA|TRBJ1-5|TRBV7-9|many
TGTGCCAGCAGCTCCCCAGGGAGCAATCAGCCCCAGCATTTT
CASSSPGSNQPQHF
>TRBD1|TRBJ2-4|TRBV7-9|few
TGTGCCAGCAGCGTGACAGGGGCGAACATTCAGTACTTC
CASSVTGANIQYF
>NA|TRBJ2-5|TRBV20-1|NA
TGCAGTGCTACCCGGACAGTAGAGACCCAGTACTTC
CSATRTVETQYF
>NA|TRBJ2-1|TRBV5-1|NA
TGCGCCAGCAGCTTGGAGGCCGTCTTCAATGAGCAGTTCTTC
CASSLEAVFNEQFF
>NA|TRBJ2-5|TRBV29-1|NA
TGCAGCGCAGGGGGGCGCGGCCAAGAGACCCAGTACTTC
CSAGGRGQETQYF
>NA|TRBJ2-1|TRBV15|few
TGTGCCACCAGCAGAGAAGTTTTTGGCAATGAGCAGTTCTTC
CATSREVFGNEQFF